These 5 T cell receptor beta chains originate from one sample sequenced in a study of response to subunit inactivated influenza vaccine. Each CDR3 protein is one row after TCRdb ran MiXCR on the RT-PCR reads. The sample carries hundreds of thousands of distinct CDR3 sequences, over 9% recorded once. These same records also appear under a second study, on T cells expressing NK-cell markers. That work adds: UMI-tagged 5'RACE template switching yielded the TCR beta cDNA.

The sequenced sample was PBMCs from blood, obtained on the day of vaccination. The receptors were sampled from a man aged 50 to 59 who received an inactivated influenza vaccine.

This clonotype has only a few counts. This chain connects TRBV11-1 to TRBJ2-2, with no clear D. The CDR3 is 19 residues long. CDR1 and CDR2 (germline): SGHAT, FQDESV (reference sequence). V was cut by 1 base and J by 1 base, with 19 bases left in between. The CDR3 spells CASSLVVSISRVNTGELFF. CDR3 DNA sequence: TGTGCCAGCAGCTTAGTGGTCTCGATCTCCCGCGTGAACACCGGGGAGCTGTTTTTT. Looking up the rest from reference TRBV11-1 and TRBJ2-2 gives the full variable domain: EAEVAQSPRYKITEKSQAVAFWCDPISGHATLYWYRQILGQGPELLVQFQDESVVDDSQLPKDRFSAERLKGVDSTLKIQPAELGDSAMYLCASSLVVSISRVNTGELFFGEGSRLTVL.

The J gene is TRBJ2-2, the V gene TRBV12-3 or TRBV12-4, with D unresolved. The CDR3 consists of 14 residues. V lost 2 bases to trimming and J lost 6 bases, with 10 bases between them. As DNA, the CDR3 is TGTGCCAGCAGTTTACAAGTTTCGGCCGGGGAGCTGTTTTTT. Its protein product is CASSLQVSAGELFF.

The chain joins TRBV2 to TRBJ2-3; no definite D call. The CDR3 totals 12 residues. Germline V gene lookup returns CDR1 SNHLY and CDR2 FYNNEI. Trimming removed 7 bases from V and 2 bases from J, with 7 bases in between. The CDR3 here is CASTEYTDTQYF. The DNA for the CDR3 is TGTGCCAGCACAGAATACACAGATACGCAGTATTTT.

This clonotype was seen many times. V and J are TRBV5-1 and TRBJ2-2; 9 positions agree with TRBD1. Germline V gene sequence: CDR1 SGHRS, CDR2 YFSETQ. V lost 5 bases and J lost 5; bases outside the gene matches: 10. This CDR3 has 16 residues. CDR3 bases: TGCGCCAGCAGATTTGGGACAGGGCTTGAGACCGGGGAGCTGTTTTTT. It codes for CASRFGTGLETGELFF.

This clonotype was seen a handful of times. This chain connects TRBV20-1 to TRBJ2-1; 7 bases align to TRBD2. After removal of 0 bases from V and 9 bases from J, the junction contained 8 bases not matched to a gene. Germline V gene lookup returns CDR1 DFQATT and CDR2 SNEGSKA (reference sequence). The CDR3 loop spans 14 amino acids. CDR3 DNA: TGCAGTGCTAGAGATTTGGGAGGGCTCGGTGAGCAGTTCTTC. It encodes CSARDLGGLGEQFF.